These 32 T cell receptor beta chains share one sample of origin, sequenced in a study of T cells in localized non-small cell lung cancer. Only in-frame clones appear in the TCRdb table, and some are missing; sequencing was by immunoSEQ multiplex PCR. The profile shows roughly 61,000 clones, roughly 76% of them singletons. Material: PBMCs, obtained before any cancer treatment. These receptors were obtained from a man aged 40 to 69 with stage II lung adenocarcinoma.

The rearrangement joins TRBV5-6 to TRBJ2-7; no clear D. This CDR3 comprises 12 residues. CDR1 is SGHDT and CDR2 is YYEEEE in the germline V gene. V dropped 1 base and J dropped 6 bases, with 8 bases sitting between them. This CDR3 reads CASSLKGIEQYF. The CDR3, as DNA: TGTGCCAGCAGCTTGAAGGGAATCGAGCAGTACTTC.

The rearrangement links TRBV2 to TRBJ2-3; D is unresolved. This CDR3 region has 16 residues. The germline V gene encodes CDR1 SNHLY and CDR2 FYNNEI. Deletions cut 1 base from V and 1 base from J, with 12 bases between. The CDR3 loop is CASSEVSLIGTDTQYF. The CDR3 DNA is TGTGCCAGCAGTGAAGTTAGCCTAATCGGCACAGATACGCAGTATTTT.

This rearrangement joins TRBV6-1 to TRBJ1-2; D is undetermined. The CDR3 runs to 11 residues. The germline V gene encodes CDR1 MNHNS and CDR2 SASEGT. The V end lost 8 bases, the J end lost 1 base, and 5 bases lay between the germline ends. CDR3 DNA: TGTGCCAGCGCGGATAACTATGGCTACACCTTC. The encoded protein is CASADNYGYTF.

The V call is TRBV28, the J call TRBJ2-3; D is unresolved. V was clipped by 9 bases and J by 2 bases, with 9 bases between them. The germline gives CDR1 MDHEN, CDR2 SYDVKM. The CDR3 sequence is 12 residues long. CDR3 in amino acids: CASLTLTDTQYF. The DNA of the CDR3 is TGTGCCAGTCTTACCCTCACAGATACGCAGTATTTT. The complete variable domain, with remaining parts taken from reference TRBV28 and TRBJ2-3, reads DVKVTQSSRYLVKRTGEKVFLECVQDMDHENMFWYRQDPGLGLRLIYFSYDVKMKEKGDIPEGYSVSREKKERFSLILESASTNQTSMYLCASLTLTDTQYFGPGTRLTVL.

The rearrangement joins TRBV9 to TRBJ2-7; maybe TRBD2 (6 bases). Germline CDR1 reads SGDLS; CDR2 reads YYNGEE. Trimming pared 3 bases from V and 2 bases from J, leaving 15 bases between. This CDR3 is 15 amino acids long. The CDR3 sequence is CASSAGGKGTYEQYF. The CDR3 DNA sequence: TGTGCCAGCAGCGCTGGAGGGAAGGGAACCTACGAGCAGTACTTC.

The chain combines TRBV2 with TRBJ2-7; the match to TRBD2 covers 7 bases. CDR1 and CDR2 (germline): SNHLY, FYNNEI. V was pared by 7 bases and J by 5 bases, with 8 bases of the junction left unmatched. This CDR3 is 13 amino acids long. CDR3 nucleotide sequence: TGTGCCAGCAAAGAGGGAGGGAGGAACGAGCAGTACTTC. This codes for CASKEGGRNEQYF.

V is TRBV9 and J is TRBJ2-1, with 12 positions matching TRBD2. The V gene end was trimmed by 3 bases and the J gene end by 6 bases; junction bases not matched to a gene: 4. The germline CDR1 and CDR2 sequences are SGDLS and YYNGEE. This CDR3 comprises 15 residues. The CDR3 here is CASSETSGSFNEQFF. As DNA, the CDR3 is TGTGCCAGCAGCGAGACTAGCGGGAGCTTCAATGAGCAGTTCTTC.

The gene calls are TRBV29-1 and TRBJ2-5; D tentatively reads TRBD1 or TRBD2 (5 bases each). This CDR3 has 14 amino acids. Trimming left V 0 bases short and J 5 bases short, with 13 bases between. The germline gives CDR1 SQVTM, CDR2 ANQGSEA. In DNA, the CDR3 is TGCAGCGTTGAAGATGGGACGCTCGGGGAGACCCAGTACTTC. Protein sequence: CSVEDGTLGETQYF. Together with reference TRBV29-1 and TRBJ2-5, the CDR3 gives the full variable domain: SAVISQKPSRDICQRGTSLTIQCQVDSQVTMMFWYRQQPGQSLTLIATANQGSEATYESGFVIDKFPISRPNLTFSTLTVSNMSPEDSSIYLCSVEDGTLGETQYFGPGTRLLVL.

Only a few counts were recorded for this clone. The V call is TRBV7-2, the J call TRBJ2-7, with D tentatively TRBD1 (7 bases). V lost 7 bases, J lost 3 bases, and 16 bases lay in between. This CDR3 is 14 amino acids long. Germline V lookup: CDR1 SGHTA, CDR2 FQGNSA. CDR3 residues: CASNRGTALYEQYF. Written as DNA, the CDR3 is TGTGCCAGCAACCGCGGGACAGCCCTCTACGAGCAGTACTTC.

The DNA for the CDR3 is TGCGCCAGCAGCTTGCGAGGGGGGCTAATAATGAACACTGAAGCTTTCTTT. The encoded protein is CASSLRGGLIMNTEAFF. The chain employs TRBV5-1 and TRBJ1-1; possible D gene TRBD1, 6 bases. The V and J ends lost 1 base and 0 bases respectively, with 16 bases between them. The CDR3 extends over 17 amino acids. Germline values: CDR1 SGHRS, CDR2 YFSETQ.

The chain recombines TRBV30 with TRBJ2-5; D is perhaps TRBD1 (6 bases). The CDR3 has 13 amino acids. V was trimmed by 4 bases and J by 6 bases, leaving 15 bases between them. CDR1 and CDR2 from the germline V gene are GTSNPN and SVGIG (reference sequence). The CDR3 DNA sequence: TGTGCCTGGACATCGGGACATGTGAAGACCCAGTACTTC. Protein sequence: CAWTSGHVKTQYF.

V is TRBV7-9 and J is TRBJ2-7; TRBD2 might be the D (6 bases). This CDR3 is built from 15 residues. With 5 bases removed from V and 2 bases from J, the gap between germline ends came to 16 bases. From germline, CDR1 is SEHNR and CDR2 FQNEAQ (reference sequence). Written as DNA, the CDR3 is TGTGCCAGCAGCGACCGGGACTTTGGGGCCTACGAGCAGTACTTC. This codes for CASSDRDFGAYEQYF.

V gene TRBV5-6 combines with J gene TRBJ2-1, with D perhaps assigned TRBD1 or TRBD2 (5 bases each). The germline gives CDR1 SGHDT, CDR2 YYEEEE. The CDR3 consists of 16 residues. Trimming shortened V by 4 bases and J by 8 bases, and 22 bases separated the two germline ends. CDR3 loop: CASSPLGTSSKDEQFF. CDR3 bases: TGTGCCAGCAGCCCTCTGGGGACGAGCAGCAAAGATGAGCAGTTCTTC.

V and J are TRBV30 and TRBJ2-5; possibly TRBD2 for D (5 bases). CDR1 GTSNPN and CDR2 SVGIG come from the germline V gene (reference sequence). The V end was cut by 0 bases, the J end by 1 base, with 9 bases between. The CDR3 loop spans 14 amino acids. CDR3 nucleotide sequence: TGTGCCTGGAGTGTTGGAGGAACCCAAGAGACCCAGTACTTC. Its translation: CAWSVGGTQETQYF.

This chain joins TRBV7-2 and TRBJ2-1, with D possibly TRBD2 on 5 matching bases. V lost 0 bases, J lost 4 bases, and 7 bases lay in between. The CDR3 is 14 residues long. The V gene's germline CDR1 is SGHTA and CDR2 FQGNSA. This chain's CDR3 is CASSLAGVYNEQFF. In DNA form, the CDR3 reads TGTGCCAGCAGCTTAGCGGGAGTTTACAATGAGCAGTTCTTC. Full variable domain (rest looked up from reference TRBV7-2 and TRBJ2-1): GAGVSQSPSNKVTEKGKDVELRCDPISGHTALYWYRQSLGQGLEFLIYFQGNSAPDKSGLPSDRFSAERTGGSVSTLTIQRTQQEDSAVYLCASSLAGVYNEQFFGPGTRLTVL.

V usage is TRBV10-1 and J usage is TRBJ2-7, with 11 bases lining up with TRBD2. The CDR3 runs 17 residues. CDR1 and CDR2 from the germline V gene are WNHNN and SYGVQD (reference sequence). J lost 0 bases, V lost 3 bases, and 7 bases had no gene match. The CDR3 here is CASSELPTSGTSYEQYF. CDR3 nucleotide sequence: TGCGCCAGCAGTGAACTCCCGACTAGCGGGACCTCCTACGAGCAGTACTTC.

The chain employs TRBV5-2 and TRBJ1-2. TRBV5-2 is a known pseudogene. The CDR3 extends over 16 amino acids. CDR3 sequence (DNA): TGTGCCAGCAACGATGATAGAGAGCGAAAGACCTATGGCTACACCTTC. It encodes CASNDDRERKTYGYTF.

The chain uses TRBV15 and TRBJ1-2, with D unresolved. The V and J ends lost 0 bases and 9 bases respectively, with 11 bases between them. Germline CDR1 reads LNHNV; CDR2 reads YYDKDF (reference sequence). The CDR3 is 13 residues long. The DNA of the CDR3 is TGTGCCACCAGCAGAGAGACCGTATCGAGCTACACCTTC. Protein: CATSRETVSSYTF.

The chain recombines TRBV20-1 with TRBJ2-1, with D possibly TRBD2 on 5 matching bases. The germline V gene encodes CDR1 DFQATT and CDR2 SNEGSKA (reference sequence). V lost 6 bases to trimming and J lost 10 bases, with 13 bases between them. The CDR3 contains 11 residues. CDR3 bases: TGCAGTGCAGACCGGGATTACGAGCAGTTCTTC. Its translation: CSADRDYEQFF.

Here the CDR3 reads CASSLQGDTEAFF. The CDR3 DNA is TGCGCCAGCAGCTTACAGGGCGACACTGAAGCTTTCTTT. This chain connects TRBV5-1 to TRBJ1-1; TRBD1 might be the D (6 bases). From germline, CDR1 is SGHRS and CDR2 YFSETQ. The CDR3 spans 13 residues. V lost 2 bases and J 3 bases, leaving 8 bases between the germline ends.

This clone was observed a handful of times. V is TRBV10-1 and J is TRBJ1-1, with 8 bases that match TRBD1. J lost 5 bases, V lost 5 bases, and 4 bases had no gene match. Germline values: CDR1 WNHNN, CDR2 SYGVQD (reference sequence). The CDR3 is made up of 13 amino acids. The CDR3 nucleotides read TGCGCCAGCAGTCAGGGGGCCTGGACTGAAGCTTTCTTT. It translates to CASSQGAWTEAFF.

The chain uses TRBV25-1 and TRBJ1-4, with D maybe TRBD1 (5 bases). The CDR3 contains 12 residues. Per germline, CDR1 MGHDK and CDR2 SYGVNS. Deletions cut 6 bases from V and 8 bases from J, with 10 bases between. CDR3 protein: CASRGTSEKLFF. DNA of the CDR3: TGTGCCAGCAGAGGGACCTCGGAAAAACTGTTTTTT.

This clone has only a few counts. The rearrangement joins TRBV5-4 to TRBJ2-3, with TRBD2 matching over 7 bases. This CDR3 is 16 amino acids long. CDR1 and CDR2 (germline): SGHNT, YYREEE (reference sequence). Losses at the gene ends were 4 bases for V and 0 bases for J; bases not matched to a gene: 8. This chain's CDR3 is CASSLRLAPSTDTQYF. The CDR3 DNA follows: TGTGCCAGCAGCCTAAGACTAGCACCCAGCACAGATACGCAGTATTTT.

V is TRBV5-6 and J is TRBJ2-1; maybe TRBD2 (6 bases). There are 16 residues in the CDR3. Germline V gene lookup returns CDR1 SGHDT and CDR2 YYEEEE. The V gene lost 0 bases and the J gene lost 4 bases, with 14 bases spanning the gap. CDR3 in amino acids: CASSLVPQGLYNEQFF. The CDR3 nucleotides are TGTGCCAGCAGCTTGGTCCCGCAGGGACTTTACAATGAGCAGTTCTTC.

This clone showed up just a few times. The rearrangement joins TRBV6-6 to TRBJ2-7, with 11 bases fitting TRBD2. The germline V gene has CDR1 MNHNY and CDR2 SVGAGI (reference sequence). V lost 6 bases to trimming and J lost 1 base; unmatched junction nucleotides: 2. The length of the CDR3 is 14 residues. CDR3 bases: TGTGCCAGCAGGTTAGCGGGAGGGTCCTACGAGCAGTACTTC. This gives the protein CASRLAGGSYEQYF.

The chain recombines TRBV6-5 with TRBJ1-1; 9 positions match TRBD1. Germline V CDR1 and CDR2: MNHEY, SVGAGI. After removal of 6 bases from V and 7 bases from J, the junction contained 9 bases not matched to a gene. The CDR3 extends over 14 amino acids. The CDR3 is CASSTDRGQIEAFF. The DNA of the CDR3 is TGTGCCAGCAGCACGGACAGGGGCCAAATTGAAGCTTTCTTT.

This CDR3 is CASSARTSGRPGELFF. CDR3 DNA: TGTGCCAGCAGCGCACGGACTAGCGGGAGACCCGGGGAGCTGTTTTTT. V is TRBV7-2 and J is TRBJ2-2; 13 bases line up with TRBD2. CDR1 is SGHTA, CDR2 FQGNSA, per germline. Trimming took 5 bases from V and 6 from J; bases not matched to a gene: 6. This CDR3 has 16 amino acids.

This chain uses TRBV5-6 with TRBJ2-7, with D uncertain. Trimming pared 0 bases from V and 2 bases from J, leaving 9 bases between. Per the germline V gene, CDR1 is SGHDT and CDR2 is YYEEEE. This CDR3 contains 14 residues. This CDR3 reads CASSLVVGAYEQYF. The CDR3 DNA reads TGTGCCAGCAGCTTGGTAGTCGGAGCCTACGAGCAGTACTTC. Using reference TRBV5-6 and TRBJ2-7 for the parts outside the CDR3, the full variable domain is DAGVTQSPTHLIKTRGQQVTLRCSPKSGHDTVSWYQQALGQGPQFIFQYYEEEERQRGNFPDRFSGHQFPNYSSELNVNALLLGDSALYLCASSLVVGAYEQYFGPGTRLTVT.

This sequence joins TRBV18 and TRBJ2-6; D might be TRBD1 (5 bases). Germline CDR1 is KGHSH and CDR2 is LQKENI. The CDR3 length is 18 residues. The V gene lost 4 bases and the J gene lost 0 bases, with 16 bases spanning the gap. Here the CDR3 reads CASSQVGALLSGANVLTF. The CDR3 DNA reads TGTGCCAGCTCACAAGTAGGGGCTCTCCTCTCTGGGGCCAACGTCCTGACTTTC.

The chain combines TRBV7-8 with TRBJ2-5, with 8 positions matching TRBD2. Unmatched junction bases numbered 9, after V lost 5 bases and J lost 1 base. The CDR3 is 16 amino acids. CDR1 and CDR2 (germline): SGHVS, FQNEAQ. In nucleotides, the CDR3 is TGTGCCAGCAGCGTTACTAGCGCGGGGGGCCAAGAGACCCAGTACTTC. Its protein product is CASSVTSAGGQETQYF. Using reference TRBV7-8 and TRBJ2-5 for the parts outside the CDR3, the full variable domain is GAGVSQSPRYKVAKRGQDVALRCDPISGHVSLFWYQQALGQGPEFLTYFQNEAQLDKSGLPSDRFFAERPEGSVSTLKIQRTQQEDSAVYLCASSVTSAGGQETQYFGPGTRLLVL.

This clone came up a few times. V usage is TRBV7-9 and J usage is TRBJ2-3, with TRBD2 identical over 11 bases. The CDR3 has 15 amino acids. V was clipped by 1 base and J by 3 bases; unmatched bases: 0. Per the germline V gene, CDR1 is SEHNR and CDR2 is FQNEAQ (reference sequence). The CDR3 spells CASSLVAGGTDTQYF. CDR3 coding DNA: TGTGCCAGCAGCTTAGTAGCGGGAGGGACAGATACGCAGTATTTT.

This rearrangement joins TRBV5-4 to TRBJ2-2, with 7 bases that match TRBD2. With V trimmed by 3 bases and J by 7 bases, 6 bases remained unmatched. CDR1 is SGHNT and CDR2 is YYREEE in the germline V gene (reference sequence). CDR3 length: 14 amino acids. DNA for the CDR3: TGTGCCAGCAGCTCCAACCCGGGAGGCGGGGAGCTGTTTTTT. As protein: CASSSNPGGGELFF.